This T cell receptor beta chain comes out of a study of blood T cells in healthy people across ages. Worth noting for this clonotype: Its specificity is unknown.

Whole-study findings and limits: Strong correlation linked observed beta diversity and percent naive T cells.

Primers used in a second PCR of about 6 to 11 cycles were a sample-barcoded 5' primer and a J-beta primer mix. MiXCR, run by TCRdb on the 5' RACE reads, gives a single entry per CDR3 protein. The sample has about 1,400,000 distinct CDR3 sequences; around 39% are singletons. The CDR3 has 14 amino acids. Germline V gives CDR1 DFQATT, CDR2 SNEGSKA (reference sequence). The V end was cut by 3 bases, the J end by 0 bases, with 12 bases between. The rearrangement joins TRBV20-1 to TRBJ2-7, with D tentatively TRBD1 (5 bases). The TCR comes from a woman aged 18-29 years in good health. Sample: blood. The CDR3 here is CSASWGLSSYEQYF. The CDR3 DNA reads as TGCAGTGCTAGCTGGGGCTTGAGCTCCTACGAGCAGTACTTC.